This T cell receptor (beta chain) was identified in a study of T cell responses to AZD1222 COVID-19 vaccine. Background on the study: Pooling was applied to second doses at about 4 or about 12 weeks. Findings of the study overall: The donor group comprised mostly white British people and more females; the analysis possibly underestimated clonal diversity. Spike-specific TCR repertoires showed rising breadth and depth after two AZD1222 doses.

The repertoire was sequenced with immunoSEQ multiplex PCR; TCRdb's copy has only in-frame clones and lacks some. Counted here are about 190,000 clones, 75% to 90% occurring once; the ten biggest clones make up 6.5% to 7%. This clone was picked up one time. Its antigen is unknown. The CDR3 contains 15 residues. CDR1 SEHNR and CDR2 FQNEAQ come from the germline V gene (reference sequence). Trimming took off 5 bases at V and 0 bases at J, with 13 bases between the two ends. Sequenced here: peripheral blood, sampled on day 0 of AZD1222 vaccination. The receptor's source is an adult in good health. The chain combines TRBV7-9 with TRBJ1-1; D is uncertain. CDR3 sequence: CASSPLDGLNTEAFF. CDR3 bases: TGTGCCAGCAGCCCCCTAGACGGACTGAACACTGAAGCTTTCTTT.